These 32 T cell receptor beta chains were all obtained from the same sample, sequenced in a study of long-term antiretroviral therapy in people with HIV (dated by TCRdb to between 2021 and 2024). The immunoSEQ hsTCRB v3.0 assay was used at survey level resolution to sequence the TRB variable region. Held by TCRdb, this immuneACCESS table contains in-frame sequences only and omits some clones. Under half of the omission traces to an unresolved V gene where checked; the cause of the rest is unknown. Here the sample has some 18,000 clones; about 82% occur a single time. Jointly, the top ten make up roughly 18% of the sample. Sequencing used unsorted PBMCs, obtained 0.6 years after starting antiretroviral therapy. All receptors come from a woman aged 18-30 years with HIV.

This clone came up a few times. The chain has TRBV10-3 and TRBJ1-5; 9 nucleotides agree with TRBD1. The CDR3 spans 14 residues. Germline V gives CDR1 ENHRY, CDR2 SYGVKD. V lost 5 bases and J lost 6; bases outside the gene matches: 5. As DNA, the CDR3 is TGTGCCATCAGTAGGGGACAGGGAGGTCAGCCCCAGCATTTT. Translation: CAISRGQGGQPQHF.

The chain combines TRBV29-1 with TRBJ1-1; D is unclear. The CDR3 extends over 13 amino acids. Germline V lookup: CDR1 SQVTM, CDR2 ANQGSEA. Trimming shortened V by 5 bases and J by 4 bases, and 14 bases separated the two germline ends. CDR3 loop: CSVYPGSGTEAFF. The CDR3, as DNA: TGCAGCGTTTATCCGGGGTCAGGCACTGAAGCTTTCTTT.

The chain combines TRBV29-1 with TRBJ2-7, with a possible D match to TRBD1 (5 bases). The CDR3 runs to 12 residues. Trimming cost V 4 bases and J 3 bases, with 10 bases left between them. The germline V gene has CDR1 SQVTM and CDR2 ANQGSEA. CDR3 region: CSVGGQGYEQYF. CDR3 coding DNA: TGCAGCGTTGGGGGTCAGGGCTACGAGCAGTACTTC.

This chain connects TRBV9 to TRBJ1-2; D remains unclear. This CDR3 region has 13 residues. The germline V and J ends were trimmed by 0 bases and 4 bases, with 7 bases remaining between them. Germline-derived CDR1 and CDR2 are SGDLS and YYNGEE. This chain's CDR3 is CASSVADLYGYTF. In DNA form, the CDR3 reads TGTGCCAGCAGCGTAGCTGACCTCTATGGCTACACCTTC.

V and J are TRBV6-4 and TRBJ1-1; TRBD1 aligns across 8 bases. The J segment lost 11 bases and the V segment lost 4 bases, leaving 3 bases of the junction unmatched. The germline V gene has CDR1 MRHNA and CDR2 SNTAGT. This CDR3 is 11 amino acids long. CDR3 sequence reads: CASSARTGAFF. CDR3 DNA: TGTGCCAGCAGTGCCCGGACAGGGGCTTTCTTT.

J is TRBJ2-1 and V is TRBV6-5; D ambiguous. Between the trimmed V and J ends, which lost 5 bases and 6 bases, there was a span of 11 bases. CDR3 length: 13 residues. Germline values: CDR1 MNHEY, CDR2 SVGAGI. The CDR3 loop is CASSPKSSNEQFF. The CDR3 region has the DNA TGTGCCAGCAGTCCCAAATCAAGCAATGAGCAGTTCTTC.

In nucleotides, the CDR3 is TGTGCCATCAGTGAACAATACAGGGAGGGGTCTGAAGCTTTCTTT. This translates into CAISEQYREGSEAFF. The rearrangement joins TRBV10-3 to TRBJ1-1, with a possible D match to TRBD1 (6 bases). V lost 3 bases and J 6 bases, leaving 17 bases between the germline ends. CDR3 size: 15 residues. Germline-derived CDR1 and CDR2 are ENHRY and SYGVKD.

The V gene is TRBV7-3, the J gene TRBJ2-1, with a possible D match to TRBD2 (5 bases). Trimming removed 1 base at V and 1 base at J, with 5 bases between. The CDR3 totals 14 residues. CDR1 and CDR2 (germline): SGHTA, FQGTGA. DNA for the CDR3: TGTGCCAGCAGCTTAAGCGGGTCCTACAATGAGCAGTTCTTC. It translates to CASSLSGSYNEQFF.

The CDR3 sequence: CSVEGWGEGTDTQYF. The DNA of the CDR3 is TGCAGCGTTGAGGGGTGGGGAGAAGGAACAGATACGCAGTATTTT. The genes are TRBV29-1 and TRBJ2-3; possible D gene TRBD2, 5 bases. Germline V gives CDR1 SQVTM, CDR2 ANQGSEA. This CDR3 region has 15 residues. Trimming removed 3 bases at V and 3 bases at J, with 16 bases between.

This rearrangement joins TRBV9 to TRBJ1-1; 10 nucleotides agree with TRBD1. Trimming took 0 bases from V and 5 from J; bases not matched to a gene: 10. Germline lookup yields CDR1 SGDLS and CDR2 YYNGEE. This CDR3 region has 17 residues. The CDR3 DNA reads TGTGCCAGCAGCGTAGCTAGGACAGGGGGAAGAGGTACTGAAGCTTTCTTT. Protein product: CASSVARTGGRGTEAFF.

The chain combines TRBV29-1 with TRBJ1-2, with D possibly TRBD1 on 5 matching bases. Trimming took off 4 bases at V and 4 bases at J, with 10 bases between the two ends. Germline V gene sequence: CDR1 SQVTM, CDR2 ANQGSEA. This CDR3 contains 12 residues. The CDR3, as DNA: TGCAGCGTTGGACAGCCCCTCTATGGCTACACCTTC. The encoded protein is CSVGQPLYGYTF.

This chain joins TRBV10-3 and TRBJ1-5; D gene unclear. Trimming took 7 bases from V and 7 from J, leaving 11 bases between them. CDR3 length: 12 amino acids. In germline, CDR1 is ENHRY, CDR2 SYGVKD. Here the CDR3 reads CAIKNGGQPQHF. CDR3 DNA sequence: TGTGCCATCAAGAATGGCGGGCAGCCCCAGCATTTT.

This clone occurred once. The genes are TRBV6-6 and TRBJ2-7; D is perhaps TRBD2 (7 bases). This CDR3 contains 15 residues. Trimming cost V 2 bases and J 3 bases, with 14 bases left between them. Germline V gene lookup returns CDR1 MNHNY and CDR2 SVGAGI (reference sequence). The CDR3 protein is CASSYNGGPHYEQYF. Written as DNA, the CDR3 is TGTGCCAGCAGTTACAACGGGGGGCCCCACTACGAGCAGTACTTC.

This clone has a single count. The rearrangement links TRBV7-2 to TRBJ2-7, with D unclear. This CDR3 spans 13 amino acids. Germline V gene sequence: CDR1 SGHTA, CDR2 FQGNSA. V lost 4 bases and J 0 bases, leaving 7 bases between the germline ends. This CDR3 reads CASSSPISYEQYF. CDR3 sequence (DNA): TGTGCCAGCAGCTCCCCCATCTCCTACGAGCAGTACTTC.

The chain carries TRBV18 and TRBJ1-4; D might be TRBD1 (5 bases). Trimming stripped 3 bases from V and 10 bases from J, with 12 bases between. Germline V gene data show CDR1 as KGHSH and CDR2 as LQKENI. CDR3 size: 13 residues. As DNA, the CDR3 is TGTGCCAGCTCACCCGGAGGTGGGGGAAAACTGTTTTTT. It specifies CASSPGGGGKLFF.

The V and J genes are TRBV27 and TRBJ1-5; weak D call: TRBD1 (6 bases). The length of the CDR3 is 15 residues. Trimming removed 7 bases at V and 1 base at J, with 14 bases between. CDR1 and CDR2 (germline): MNHEY, SMNVEV (reference sequence). This CDR3 is CASNTGRLSNQPQHF. The CDR3 DNA reads TGTGCCAGCAATACAGGGCGTTTAAGCAATCAGCCCCAGCATTTT.

The chain joins TRBV6-5 to TRBJ1-1; D is perhaps TRBD1 (6 bases). This CDR3 region has 15 residues. CDR1 MNHEY and CDR2 SVGAGI come from the germline V gene. Trimming removed 0 bases from V and 2 bases from J, with 10 bases in between. As DNA, the CDR3 is TGTGCCAGCAGTTACTCGACAGGCACAAACACTGAAGCTTTCTTT. This encodes CASSYSTGTNTEAFF.

The chain links TRBV15 to TRBJ2-7; 9 bases map to TRBD1. With V trimmed by 0 bases and J by 4 bases, 7 bases remained unmatched. Germline CDR1 and CDR2: LNHNV and YYDKDF (reference sequence). The CDR3 runs to 16 residues. CDR3 loop: CATSREAGTGLYEQYF. The DNA for the CDR3 is TGTGCCACCAGCAGAGAAGCCGGGACAGGGTTGTACGAGCAGTACTTC.

This clone was detected once. The chain recombines TRBV7-9 with TRBJ2-7; D remains ambiguous. Germline V gives CDR1 SEHNR, CDR2 FQNEAQ (reference sequence). Trimming shortened V by 5 bases and J by 2 bases, and 10 bases separated the two germline ends. The CDR3 spans 13 residues. CDR3: CASSTVSPYEQYF. In DNA form, the CDR3 reads TGTGCCAGCAGCACCGTCTCGCCCTACGAGCAGTACTTC.

V gene TRBV7-2 combines with J gene TRBJ2-7; TRBD1 is a possible D gene (6 bases). In germline, CDR1 is SGHTA, CDR2 FQGNSA. Trimming removed 3 bases from V and 7 bases from J, with 13 bases in between. This CDR3 contains 13 residues. The CDR3 sequence: CASSFSQGQEQYF. The CDR3 region has the DNA TGTGCCAGCAGCTTCTCCCAAGGACAGGAGCAGTACTTC.

The J gene is TRBJ1-1, the V gene TRBV2; 11 bases are a match to TRBD1. Germline CDR1 and CDR2: SNHLY and FYNNEI. The CDR3 is made up of 17 amino acids. V gave up 3 bases and J gave up 3 bases; unmatched junction bases: 9. This chain's CDR3 is CASSDRTGGFRDTEAFF. The CDR3 nucleotides are TGTGCCAGCAGTGACAGGACAGGGGGCTTCAGAGACACTGAAGCTTTCTTT.

J is TRBJ2-5 and V is TRBV19; 10 bases agree with TRBD1. V lost 4 bases and J lost 5; bases outside the gene matches: 10. Per the germline V gene, CDR1 is LNHDA and CDR2 is SQIVND (reference sequence). The CDR3 spans 16 residues. This chain's CDR3 is CASSTISDRGRETQYF. CDR3 nucleotide sequence: TGTGCCAGTAGTACCATCAGCGACAGGGGGCGTGAGACCCAGTACTTC.

This sequence joins TRBV19 and TRBJ1-1, with 7 bases lining up with TRBD1. The germline V gene encodes CDR1 LNHDA and CDR2 SQIVND (reference sequence). Germline trimming cut 3 bases from V and 1 base from J; bases unmatched to any gene: 5. The CDR3 is made up of 15 amino acids. The CDR3 here is CASSIPRTGNTEAFF. In DNA form, the CDR3 reads TGTGCCAGTAGTATCCCCCGGACAGGGAACACTGAAGCTTTCTTT.

V gene TRBV5-1 combines with J gene TRBJ2-3; no clear D. Germline CDR1 and CDR2: SGHRS and YFSETQ. V was shortened by 0 bases and J by 2 bases, with 13 bases between the two germline ends. The CDR3 sequence is 16 residues long. CDR3 region: CASSLVGGQHTDTQYF. The CDR3 bases are TGCGCCAGCAGCTTGGTTGGTGGGCAGCACACAGATACGCAGTATTTT.

CDR3 amino acids: CASSVNFGGDTGYTF. CDR3 nucleotides: TGTGCCAGCAGCGTCAACTTTGGGGGCGATACTGGCTACACCTTC. The chain couples TRBV9 to TRBJ1-2; tentative D call: TRBD1 (6 bases). Trimming removed 2 bases from V and 7 bases from J, with 18 bases in between. This CDR3 region has 15 residues. CDR1 is SGDLS and CDR2 is YYNGEE in the germline V gene.

The J gene is TRBJ2-3, the V gene TRBV30, with 11 bases matching TRBD2. J gave up 1 base and V 4 bases, and 4 bases lay outside the gene matches. This CDR3 is 15 amino acids long. CDR1 is GTSNPN, CDR2 SVGIG, per germline (reference sequence). Written as DNA, the CDR3 is TGTGCCTGGACTCCGGGACTAGCGGGCACAGATACGCAGTATTTT. Its protein product is CAWTPGLAGTDTQYF. The whole variable domain, remainder taken from reference TRBV30 and TRBJ2-3, is SQTIHQWPATLVQPVGSPLSLECTVEGTSNPNLYWYRQAAGRGLQLLFYSVGIGQISSEVPQNLSASRPQDRQFILSSKKLLLSDSGFYLCAWTPGLAGTDTQYFGPGTRLTVL.

The chain recombines TRBV29-1 with TRBJ1-3, with D unclear. The ends were cut back, 2 bases at V and 4 bases at J, with 9 bases in the middle. Germline V lookup: CDR1 SQVTM, CDR2 ANQGSEA. The length of the CDR3 is 13 residues. The CDR3 coding sequence is TGCAGCGTTGAACCTGCAGCCGGAAACACCATATATTTT. It specifies CSVEPAAGNTIYF.

This chain joins TRBV29-1 and TRBJ2-3; D gene ambiguous. Germline V lookup: CDR1 SQVTM, CDR2 ANQGSEA. The CDR3 totals 12 residues. V lost 6 bases, J lost 1 base, and 8 bases lay in between. The chain's CDR3 is CSVMTGTDTQYF. The CDR3 DNA sequence: TGCAGCGTCATGACGGGCACAGATACGCAGTATTTT.

The chain links TRBV4-1 to TRBJ2-1; TRBD1 matches 10 bases. Germline loops: CDR1 MGHRA, CDR2 YSYEKL. Losses at the gene ends were 0 bases for V and 10 bases for J; bases not matched to a gene: 12. This CDR3 is built from 17 residues. The CDR3 sequence: CASSQDWAGTGVREQFF. In nucleotides, the CDR3 is TGCGCCAGCAGCCAAGATTGGGCCGGGACAGGGGTAAGGGAGCAGTTCTTC.

The chain carries TRBV5-1 and TRBJ2-3; D may be TRBD1 (5 bases). In germline, CDR1 is SGHRS, CDR2 YFSETQ. The V end was cut by 3 bases, the J end by 4 bases, with 15 bases between. The CDR3 is 15 amino acids. This CDR3 reads CASSSRAEGADTQYF. For the CDR3, the DNA is TGCGCCAGCAGCTCAAGGGCTGAAGGGGCAGATACGCAGTATTTT.

The chain employs TRBV11-3 and TRBJ2-7; 8 bases are shared with TRBD1. Trimming cost V 4 bases and J 0 bases; bases outside gene matches: 5. Germline CDR1 reads SGHNT; CDR2 reads YENEEA. The CDR3 spans 15 residues. This chain's CDR3 is CASSSGQGNSYEQYF. DNA of the CDR3: TGTGCCAGCAGCTCCGGACAGGGTAACTCCTACGAGCAGTACTTC.

This clone appeared a few times. J is TRBJ1-5 and V is TRBV6-5, with 8 positions matching TRBD1. The trim removed 5 bases at V and 5 bases at J, leaving 8 bases unmatched. Germline V gene sequence: CDR1 MNHEY, CDR2 SVGAGI. CDR3 length equals 15 residues. The CDR3 coding sequence is TGTGCCAGCAGTCTCACCGGGACAGGATATCAGCCCCAGCATTTT. Amino acid sequence: CASSLTGTGYQPQHF.